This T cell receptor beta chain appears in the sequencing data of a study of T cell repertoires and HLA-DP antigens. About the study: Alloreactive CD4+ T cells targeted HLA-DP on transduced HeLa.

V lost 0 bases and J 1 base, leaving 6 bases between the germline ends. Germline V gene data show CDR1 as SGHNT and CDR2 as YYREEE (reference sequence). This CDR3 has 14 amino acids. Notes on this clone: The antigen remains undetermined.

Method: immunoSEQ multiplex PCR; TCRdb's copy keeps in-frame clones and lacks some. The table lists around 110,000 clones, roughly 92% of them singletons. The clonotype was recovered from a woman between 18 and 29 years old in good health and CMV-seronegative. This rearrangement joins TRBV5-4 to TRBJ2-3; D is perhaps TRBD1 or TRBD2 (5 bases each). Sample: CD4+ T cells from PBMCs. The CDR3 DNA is TGTGCCAGCAGCTTGGGAGGGGGCACAGATACGCAGTATTTT. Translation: CASSLGGGTDTQYF. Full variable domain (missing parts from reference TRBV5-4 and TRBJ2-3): ETGVTQSPTHLIKTRGQQVTLRCSSQSGHNTVSWYQQALGQGPQFIFQYYREEENGRGNFPPRFSGLQFPNYSSELNVNALELDDSALYLCASSLGGGTDTQYFGPGTRLTVL.